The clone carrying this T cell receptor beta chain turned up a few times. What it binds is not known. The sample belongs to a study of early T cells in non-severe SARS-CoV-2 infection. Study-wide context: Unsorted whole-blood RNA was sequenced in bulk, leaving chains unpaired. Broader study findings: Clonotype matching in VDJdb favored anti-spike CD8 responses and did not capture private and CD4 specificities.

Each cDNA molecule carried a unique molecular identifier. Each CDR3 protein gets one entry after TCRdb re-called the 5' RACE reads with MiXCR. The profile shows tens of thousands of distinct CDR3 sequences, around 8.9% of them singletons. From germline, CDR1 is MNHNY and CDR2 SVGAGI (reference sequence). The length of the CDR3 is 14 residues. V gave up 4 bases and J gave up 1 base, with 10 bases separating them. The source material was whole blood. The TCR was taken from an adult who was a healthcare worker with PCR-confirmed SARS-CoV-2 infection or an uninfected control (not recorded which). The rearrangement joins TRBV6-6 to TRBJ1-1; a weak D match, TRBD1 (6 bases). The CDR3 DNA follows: TGTGCCAGCAGTTTCCAGACAGGGAACACTGAAGCTTTCTTT. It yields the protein CASSFQTGNTEAFF.